One sample yielded the 19 T cell receptor beta chains listed below, sequenced in a study of shared clonotypes between healthy human individuals. Naive CD8 populations comprised CD45RO-negative cells positively selected for CCR7, excluding terminally differentiated effector memory CD45RA+ cells. Measured with immunoSEQ multiplex PCR; TCRdb has only the in-frame clones, and not every one. The profile covers around 2,000,000 clones, with less than 95% appearing a single time and around 1% taken by the ten largest. The sample taken for sequencing was naive CD8+ T cells sorted from blood. The source of these receptors is a man aged 18 to 35 in good health.

The rearrangement links TRBV19 to TRBJ2-2; D is unresolved. This CDR3 has 17 amino acids. The V end was cut by 5 bases, the J end by 1 base, with 17 bases between. Germline V gene sequence: CDR1 LNHDA, CDR2 SQIVND (reference sequence). DNA of the CDR3: TGTGCCAGTAGTCGCCCTTTAGAAAGTGAGAACACCGGGGAGCTGTTTTTT. Translation gives CASSRPLESENTGELFF. Complete variable domain (other parts from reference TRBV19 and TRBJ2-2): DGGITQSPKYLFRKEGQNVTLSCEQNLNHDAMYWYRQDPGQGLRLIYYSQIVNDFQKGDIAEGYSVSREKKESFPLTVTSAQKNPTAFYLCASSRPLESENTGELFFGEGSRLTVL.

The chain's CDR3 is CASSAAVSYEQYF. The CDR3 DNA reads TGTGCCAGTTCAGCGGCAGTCTCCTACGAGCAGTACTTC. V gene TRBV19 combines with J gene TRBJ2-7; D is perhaps TRBD2 (5 bases). Between the trimmed V and J ends, which lost 8 bases and 0 bases, there was a span of 11 bases. The CDR3 is 13 residues long. From germline, CDR1 is LNHDA and CDR2 SQIVND (reference sequence).

This chain links TRBV6-1 with TRBJ1-5; 10 positions match TRBD1. V lost 6 bases and J lost 4; bases outside the gene matches: 3. Per germline, CDR1 MNHNS and CDR2 SASEGT. The CDR3 is made up of 14 amino acids. CDR3 sequence (DNA): TGTGCCAGCAGGGGGACAGGGGCAAATCAGCCCCAGCATTTT. As protein: CASRGTGANQPQHF.

The rearrangement links TRBV4-3 to TRBJ2-2; TRBD2 aligns across 9 bases. CDR1 LGHNA and CDR2 YSLEER come from the germline V gene. Trimming at V came to 0 bases and at J to 4 bases, leaving 9 bases not matched to a gene. This CDR3 spans 18 amino acids. The CDR3 here is CASSQDPGASGVTGELFF. DNA for the CDR3: TGCGCCAGCAGCCAAGACCCCGGGGCTAGCGGGGTCACCGGGGAGCTGTTTTTT.

This clone has just a few counts. The V gene is TRBV7-9, the J gene TRBJ2-4; either TRBD1 or TRBD2 may supply D (5 bases each). Trimming took off 8 bases at V and 6 bases at J, with 11 bases between the two ends. The CDR3 is made up of 12 amino acids. The V gene's germline CDR1 is SEHNR and CDR2 FQNEAQ (reference sequence). CDR3 nucleotides: TGTGCCAGCTTGGGGGTACCAAACATTCAGTACTTC. This codes for CASLGVPNIQYF.

The chain has TRBV9 and TRBJ2-1; D remains unclear. Trimming pared 1 base from V and 4 bases from J, leaving 15 bases between. This CDR3 is built from 16 residues. Per germline, CDR1 SGDLS and CDR2 YYNGEE. CDR3 bases: TGTGCCAGCAGCGTACTTAGGTCGGCGCCTTACAATGAGCAGTTCTTC. This codes for CASSVLRSAPYNEQFF.

The chain combines TRBV13 with TRBJ2-1, with D tentatively TRBD1 (5 bases). Trimming pared 5 bases from V and 6 bases from J, leaving 23 bases between. This CDR3 spans 17 amino acids. CDR1 and CDR2 (germline): PRHDT, FYEKMQ (reference sequence). The CDR3 DNA reads TGTGCCAGCAGCCCCCCTCCCGGGTGGGGCACGATCAATGAGCAGTTCTTC. It specifies CASSPPPGWGTINEQFF.

The chain combines TRBV19 with TRBJ1-2, with D tentatively TRBD1 (6 bases). V was clipped by 8 bases and J by 3 bases, with 16 bases between them. The germline V gene has CDR1 LNHDA and CDR2 SQIVND (reference sequence). The CDR3 is 14 residues long. The CDR3 protein is CASHRDTSDYGYTF. The CDR3 region has the DNA TGTGCCAGTCACCGGGACACCTCAGACTATGGCTACACCTTC.

This chain joins TRBV9 and TRBJ1-1, with no clear D. This CDR3 has 14 amino acids. V was cut by 0 bases and J by 3 bases, with 9 bases left in between. Germline V gives CDR1 SGDLS, CDR2 YYNGEE. CDR3: CASSVVVGYTEAFF. CDR3 DNA: TGTGCCAGCAGCGTAGTTGTAGGATACACTGAAGCTTTCTTT.

This sequence joins TRBV7-9 and TRBJ2-7; D possibly corresponds to TRBD2 (6 bases). The length of the CDR3 is 16 residues. V was trimmed by 5 bases and J by 5 bases, leaving 22 bases between them. CDR1 is SEHNR and CDR2 is FQNEAQ in the germline V gene (reference sequence). The CDR3 reads CASSPESGGSGDEQYF. The CDR3 DNA reads TGTGCCAGCAGCCCCGAGTCCGGGGGTTCAGGAGACGAGCAGTACTTC.

The rearrangement uses TRBV30 and TRBJ1-4; maybe TRBD1 (6 bases). V lost 0 bases and J 7 bases, leaving 12 bases between the germline ends. This CDR3 region has 14 residues. Germline assignment: CDR1 GTSNPN and CDR2 SVGIG (reference sequence). The CDR3 sequence is CAWSVGTGIEKLFF. Written as DNA, the CDR3 is TGTGCCTGGAGTGTAGGTACAGGGATTGAAAAACTGTTTTTT.

The CDR3 here is CASSPAPGQGYEQYF. In DNA form, the CDR3 reads TGTGCCAGTAGCCCAGCCCCGGGACAGGGTTACGAGCAGTACTTC. The genes are TRBV19 and TRBJ2-7, with 9 bases fitting TRBD1. Trimming took 6 bases from V and 4 from J; bases not matched to a gene: 10. CDR1 and CDR2 (germline): LNHDA, SQIVND (reference sequence). The CDR3 is made up of 15 amino acids.

In the case of this clone: This sample includes further DNA sequences coding for the same CDR3. This chain links TRBV27 with TRBJ2-1; D possibly corresponds to TRBD1 (6 bases). From germline, CDR1 is MNHEY and CDR2 SMNVEV (reference sequence). The V and J ends lost 3 bases and 4 bases respectively, with 7 bases between them. The CDR3 has 13 amino acids. The CDR3 region is CASSFGQYNEQFF. The CDR3 region has the DNA TGTGCCAGCAGTTTCGGACAGTACAATGAGCAGTTCTTC.

The chain links TRBV5-5 to TRBJ2-7; 8 nucleotides match TRBD2. Germline CDR1 reads SGHKS; CDR2 reads YYEKEE (reference sequence). The junction had 7 bases not matched to a gene; V was cut back by 5 bases and J by 3 bases. CDR3 size: 14 residues. CDR3 residues: CASSFSGISYEQYF. CDR3 coding DNA: TGTGCCAGCAGTTTTAGCGGGATTAGCTACGAGCAGTACTTC.

The chain has TRBV7-9 and TRBJ2-3; possible D gene TRBD2, 5 bases. The CDR3 consists of 14 residues. V gave up 5 bases and J gave up 6 bases, with 15 bases separating them. Germline CDR1 reads SEHNR; CDR2 reads FQNEAQ (reference sequence). CDR3 sequence: CASSDAGGGDTQYF. The CDR3 DNA follows: TGTGCCAGCAGCGACGCGGGCGGAGGCGATACGCAGTATTTT.

The chain combines TRBV19 with TRBJ2-7, with TRBD2 identical over 9 bases. V lost 3 bases to trimming and J lost 3 bases; unmatched junction nucleotides: 6. The CDR3 extends over 15 amino acids. Germline V gene data show CDR1 as LNHDA and CDR2 as SQIVND (reference sequence). The CDR3 region has the DNA TGTGCCAGTAGTATGTCACTAGCGGGTGGCTACGAGCAGTACTTC. Translating it yields CASSMSLAGGYEQYF.

This rearrangement joins TRBV9 to TRBJ2-1; perhaps TRBD2 as D (5 bases). V was trimmed by 2 bases and J by 3 bases, leaving 12 bases between them. Looked up from germline, CDR1 is SGDLS and CDR2 is YYNGEE. This CDR3 spans 15 amino acids. The CDR3 coding sequence is TGTGCCAGCAGCGTGACGAACGGGGTCTACAATGAGCAGTTCTTC. Translation: CASSVTNGVYNEQFF.

The rearrangement uses TRBV28 and TRBJ2-2; D is possibly TRBD1 (6 bases). This CDR3 region has 14 residues. In germline, CDR1 is MDHEN, CDR2 SYDVKM. Deletions cut 4 bases from V and 5 bases from J, with 11 bases between. The DNA for the CDR3 is TGTGCCAGCAGTTCCCCAGGGGAGACCGGGGAGCTGTTTTTT. It encodes CASSSPGETGELFF.

V and J are TRBV27 and TRBJ1-2; D remains unclear. Germline CDR1 is MNHEY and CDR2 is SMNVEV (reference sequence). The CDR3 runs 14 residues. Deletions cut 4 bases from V and 6 bases from J, with 15 bases between. The CDR3, as DNA: TGTGCCAGCAGTTCCGTGGGCTCGGCTGATGGCTACACCTTC. It codes for CASSSVGSADGYTF.